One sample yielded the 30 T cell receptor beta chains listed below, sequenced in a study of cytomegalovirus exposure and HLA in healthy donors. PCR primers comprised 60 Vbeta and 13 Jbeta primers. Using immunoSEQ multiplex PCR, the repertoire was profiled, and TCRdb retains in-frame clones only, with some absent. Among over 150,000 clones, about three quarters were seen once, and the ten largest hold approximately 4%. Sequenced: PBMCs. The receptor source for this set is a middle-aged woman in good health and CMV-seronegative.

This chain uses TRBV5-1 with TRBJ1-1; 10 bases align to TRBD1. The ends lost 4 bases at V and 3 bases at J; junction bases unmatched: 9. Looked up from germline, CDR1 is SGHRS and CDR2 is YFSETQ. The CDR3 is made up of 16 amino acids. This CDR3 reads CASSRGTGVLDTEAFF. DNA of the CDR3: TGCGCCAGCAGCCGAGGGACAGGGGTTCTGGACACTGAAGCTTTCTTT.

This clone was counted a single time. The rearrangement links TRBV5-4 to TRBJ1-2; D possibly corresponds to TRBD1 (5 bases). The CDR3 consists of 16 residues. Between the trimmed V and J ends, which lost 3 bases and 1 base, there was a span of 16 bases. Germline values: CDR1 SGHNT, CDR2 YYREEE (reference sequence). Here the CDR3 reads CASSSEPGPGNYGYTF. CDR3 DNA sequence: TGTGCCAGCAGCTCAGAACCAGGGCCGGGTAACTATGGCTACACCTTC.

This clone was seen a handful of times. The CDR3, as DNA: TGTGCCAGTAGTACCTCTCTTGCCAGCTCTGGAAACACCATATATTTT. Translating it yields CASSTSLASSGNTIYF. The chain uses TRBV19 and TRBJ1-3, with D unresolved. The CDR3 length is 16 residues. The germline V and J ends were trimmed by 4 bases and 0 bases, with 13 bases remaining between them. Germline lookup yields CDR1 LNHDA and CDR2 SQIVND (reference sequence).

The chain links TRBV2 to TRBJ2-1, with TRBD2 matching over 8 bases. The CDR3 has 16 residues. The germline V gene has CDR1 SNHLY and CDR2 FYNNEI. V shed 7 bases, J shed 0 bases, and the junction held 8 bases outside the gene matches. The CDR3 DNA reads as TGTGCCAGCATGTCCCCTCGGGGGGGCTCCTACAATGAGCAGTTCTTC. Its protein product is CASMSPRGGSYNEQFF.

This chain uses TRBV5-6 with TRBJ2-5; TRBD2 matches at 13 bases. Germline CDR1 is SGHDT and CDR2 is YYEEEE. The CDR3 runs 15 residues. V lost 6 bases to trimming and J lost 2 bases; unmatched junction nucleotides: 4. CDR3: CASTKGLAGQETQYF. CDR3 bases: TGTGCCAGCACCAAGGGACTAGCGGGGCAAGAGACCCAGTACTTC.

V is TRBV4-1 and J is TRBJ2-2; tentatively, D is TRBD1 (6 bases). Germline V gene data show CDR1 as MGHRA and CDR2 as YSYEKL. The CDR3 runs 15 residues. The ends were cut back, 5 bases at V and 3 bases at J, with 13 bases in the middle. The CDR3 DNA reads TGCGCCAGCAGCGTCACAGGGTTGGACACCGGGGAGCTGTTTTTT. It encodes CASSVTGLDTGELFF.

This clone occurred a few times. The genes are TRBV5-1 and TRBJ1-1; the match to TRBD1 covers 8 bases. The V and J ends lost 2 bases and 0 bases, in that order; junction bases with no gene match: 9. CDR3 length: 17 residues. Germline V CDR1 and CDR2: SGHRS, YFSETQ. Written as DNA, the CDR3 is TGCGCCAGCAGCTTACAGGGGGTGTCGACGATGAACACTGAAGCTTTCTTT. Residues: CASSLQGVSTMNTEAFF. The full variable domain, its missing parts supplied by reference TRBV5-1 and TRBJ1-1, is KAGVTQTPRYLIKTRGQQVTLSCSPISGHRSVSWYQQTPGQGLQFLFEYFSETQRNKGNFPGRFSGRQFSNSRSEMNVSTLELGDSALYLCASSLQGVSTMNTEAFFGQGTRLTVV.

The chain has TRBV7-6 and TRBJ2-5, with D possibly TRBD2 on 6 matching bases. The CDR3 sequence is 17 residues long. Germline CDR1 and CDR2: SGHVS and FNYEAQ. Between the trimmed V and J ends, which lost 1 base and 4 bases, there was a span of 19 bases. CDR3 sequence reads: CASSLGRTDYTGETQYF. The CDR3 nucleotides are TGTGCCAGCAGCTTAGGGAGGACGGACTACACGGGAGAGACCCAGTACTTC.

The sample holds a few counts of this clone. The CDR3 region has the DNA TGTGCCAGCAGTTACGACAGGATGGGCGGCTACACCTTC. Translated, it gives CASSYDRMGGYTF. The rearrangement joins TRBV6-5 to TRBJ1-2; weak D call: TRBD1 (6 bases). The CDR3 is 13 amino acids. Germline V gives CDR1 MNHEY, CDR2 SVGAGI. V was clipped by 2 bases and J by 8 bases, with 12 bases between them.

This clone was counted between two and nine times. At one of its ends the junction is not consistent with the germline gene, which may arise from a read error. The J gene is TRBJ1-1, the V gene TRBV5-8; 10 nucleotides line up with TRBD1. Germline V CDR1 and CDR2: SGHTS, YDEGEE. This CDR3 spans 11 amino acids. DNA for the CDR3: TGTGCCAGCAGCTGGACAGGGGGGGATCTCTTT. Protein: CASSWTGGDLF.

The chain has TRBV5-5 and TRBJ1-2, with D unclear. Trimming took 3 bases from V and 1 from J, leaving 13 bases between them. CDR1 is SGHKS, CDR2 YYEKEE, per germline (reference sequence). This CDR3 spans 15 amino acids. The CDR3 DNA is TGTGCCAGCAGCTCAGCTAGGCCGGATAACTATGGCTACACCTTC. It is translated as CASSSARPDNYGYTF.

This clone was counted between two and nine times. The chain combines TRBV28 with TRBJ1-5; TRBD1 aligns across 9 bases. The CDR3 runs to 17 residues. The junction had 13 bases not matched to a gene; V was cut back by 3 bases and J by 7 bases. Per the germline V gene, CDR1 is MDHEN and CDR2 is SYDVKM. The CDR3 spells CASSFYGTRTGVQPQHF. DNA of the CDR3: TGTGCCAGCAGTTTTTATGGGACCAGGACAGGGGTCCAGCCCCAGCATTTT.

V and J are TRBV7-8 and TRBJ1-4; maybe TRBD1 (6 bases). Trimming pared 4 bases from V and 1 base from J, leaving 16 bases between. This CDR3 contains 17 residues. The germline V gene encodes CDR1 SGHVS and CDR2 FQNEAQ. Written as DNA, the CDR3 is TGTGCCAGCAGCTCCCTGTCAGGGGCCGTAACTAATGAAAAACTGTTTTTT. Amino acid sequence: CASSSLSGAVTNEKLFF.

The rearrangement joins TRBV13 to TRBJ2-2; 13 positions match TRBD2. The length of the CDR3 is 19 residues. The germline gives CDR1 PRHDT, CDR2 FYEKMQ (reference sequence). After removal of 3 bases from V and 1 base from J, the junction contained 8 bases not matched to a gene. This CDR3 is CASSFSGLAGPGNTGELFF. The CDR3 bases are TGTGCCAGCAGCTTCTCGGGACTAGCGGGGCCCGGGAACACCGGGGAGCTGTTTTTT.

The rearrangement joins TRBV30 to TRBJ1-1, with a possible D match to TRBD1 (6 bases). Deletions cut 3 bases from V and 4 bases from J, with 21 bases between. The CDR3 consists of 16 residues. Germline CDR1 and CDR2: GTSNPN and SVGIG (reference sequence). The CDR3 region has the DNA TGTGCCTGGAGGCCCTCCGAGGGGGGGCGAGTCACTGAAGCTTTCTTT. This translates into CAWRPSEGGRVTEAFF.

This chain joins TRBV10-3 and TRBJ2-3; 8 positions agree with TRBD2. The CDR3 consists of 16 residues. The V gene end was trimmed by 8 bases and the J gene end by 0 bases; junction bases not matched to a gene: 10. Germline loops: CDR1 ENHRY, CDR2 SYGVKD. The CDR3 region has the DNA TGTGCCATCTCGGGCCCGGGGGGGCCCAGCACAGATACGCAGTATTTT. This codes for CAISGPGGPSTDTQYF.

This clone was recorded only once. DNA of the CDR3: TGTGCCAGCAGCTTAGAGGGCAGCAGCTACAATGAGCAGTTCTTC. The encoded protein is CASSLEGSSYNEQFF. This chain uses TRBV11-3 with TRBJ2-1; D uncertain. CDR1 is SGHNT and CDR2 is YENEEA in the germline V gene. The CDR3 is 15 amino acids. V was trimmed by 0 bases and J by 3 bases, leaving 9 bases between them.

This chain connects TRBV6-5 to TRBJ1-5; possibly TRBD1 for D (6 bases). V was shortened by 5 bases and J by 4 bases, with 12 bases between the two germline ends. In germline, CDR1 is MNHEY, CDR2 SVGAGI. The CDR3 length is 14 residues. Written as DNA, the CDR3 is TGTGCCAGCAGTGTCGACAGGCAAAATCAGCCCCAGCATTTT. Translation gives CASSVDRQNQPQHF.

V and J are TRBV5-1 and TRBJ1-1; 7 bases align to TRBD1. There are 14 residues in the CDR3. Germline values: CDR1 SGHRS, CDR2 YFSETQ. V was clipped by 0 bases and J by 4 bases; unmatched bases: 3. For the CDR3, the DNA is TGCGCCAGCAGCTTGGAAGGGGGCCTCACTGAAGCTTTCTTT. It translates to CASSLEGGLTEAFF.

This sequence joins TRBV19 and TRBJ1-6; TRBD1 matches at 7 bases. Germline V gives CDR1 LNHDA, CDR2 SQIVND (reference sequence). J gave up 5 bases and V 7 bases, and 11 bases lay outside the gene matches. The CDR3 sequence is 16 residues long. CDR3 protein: CASKKEIGTDNSPLHF. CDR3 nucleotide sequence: TGTGCCAGTAAAAAGGAAATCGGGACAGATAATTCACCCCTCCACTTT.

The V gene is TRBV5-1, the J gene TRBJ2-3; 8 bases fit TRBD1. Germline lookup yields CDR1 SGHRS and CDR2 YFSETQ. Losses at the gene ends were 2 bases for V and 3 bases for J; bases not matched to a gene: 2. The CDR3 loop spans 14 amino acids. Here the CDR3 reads CASSLRQGTDTQYF. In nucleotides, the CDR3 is TGCGCCAGCAGCTTAAGACAGGGGACAGATACGCAGTATTTT.

In nucleotides, the CDR3 is TGTGCCACCCAGCAGGGGGGAAAAGAGACCCAGTACTTC. Its translation is CATQQGGKETQYF. V is TRBV28 and J is TRBJ2-5, with a possible D match to TRBD1 (7 bases). Germline V lookup: CDR1 MDHEN, CDR2 SYDVKM. Between the trimmed V and J ends, which lost 10 bases and 3 bases, there was a span of 15 bases. CDR3 length: 13 residues.

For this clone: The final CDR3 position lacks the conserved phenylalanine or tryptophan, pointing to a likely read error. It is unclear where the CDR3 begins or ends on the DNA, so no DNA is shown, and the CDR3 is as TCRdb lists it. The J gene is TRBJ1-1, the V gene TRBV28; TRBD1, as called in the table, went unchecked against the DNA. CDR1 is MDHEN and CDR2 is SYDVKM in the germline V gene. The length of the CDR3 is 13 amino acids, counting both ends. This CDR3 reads CASSSNAGDLLSI.

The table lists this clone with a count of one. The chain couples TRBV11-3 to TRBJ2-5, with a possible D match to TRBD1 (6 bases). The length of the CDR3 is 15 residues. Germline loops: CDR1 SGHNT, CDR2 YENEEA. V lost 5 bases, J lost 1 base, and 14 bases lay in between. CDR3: CASSANTGTQETQYF. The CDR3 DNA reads TGTGCCAGCAGCGCCAATACAGGGACCCAAGAGACCCAGTACTTC.

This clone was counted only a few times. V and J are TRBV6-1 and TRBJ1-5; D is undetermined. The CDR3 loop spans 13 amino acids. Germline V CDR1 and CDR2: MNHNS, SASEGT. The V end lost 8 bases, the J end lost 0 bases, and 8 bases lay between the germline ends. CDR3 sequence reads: CASVNYSNQPQHF. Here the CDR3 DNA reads TGTGCCAGCGTGAACTATAGCAATCAGCCCCAGCATTTT.

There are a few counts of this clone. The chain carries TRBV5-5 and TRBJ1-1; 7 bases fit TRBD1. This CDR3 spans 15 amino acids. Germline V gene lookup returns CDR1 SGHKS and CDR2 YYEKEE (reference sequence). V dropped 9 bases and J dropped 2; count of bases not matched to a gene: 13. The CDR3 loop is CATSSLGTDNTEAFF. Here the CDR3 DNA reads TGTGCCACCTCTTCACTTGGGACAGATAACACTGAAGCTTTCTTT. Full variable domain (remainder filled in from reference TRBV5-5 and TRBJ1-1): DAGVTQSPTHLIKTRGQQVTLRCSPISGHKSVSWYQQVLGQGPQFIFQYYEKEERGRGNFPDRFSARQFPNYSSELNVNALLLGDSALYLCATSSLGTDNTEAFFGQGTRLTVV.

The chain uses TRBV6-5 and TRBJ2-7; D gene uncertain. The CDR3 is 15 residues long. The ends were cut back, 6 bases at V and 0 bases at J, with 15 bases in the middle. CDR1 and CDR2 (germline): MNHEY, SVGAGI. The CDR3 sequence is CASRAPTGRSYEQYF. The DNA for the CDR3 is TGTGCCAGCAGGGCTCCGACGGGTCGCTCCTACGAGCAGTACTTC.

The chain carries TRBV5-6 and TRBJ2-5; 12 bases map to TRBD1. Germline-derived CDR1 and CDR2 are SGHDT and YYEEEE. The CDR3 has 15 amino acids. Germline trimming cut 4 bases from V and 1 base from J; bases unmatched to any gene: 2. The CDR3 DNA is TGTGCCAGCAGCACGGGACAGGGGGCCCAAGAGACCCAGTACTTC. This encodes CASSTGQGAQETQYF. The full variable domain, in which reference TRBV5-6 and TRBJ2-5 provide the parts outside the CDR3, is DAGVTQSPTHLIKTRGQQVTLRCSPKSGHDTVSWYQQALGQGPQFIFQYYEEEERQRGNFPDRFSGHQFPNYSSELNVNALLLGDSALYLCASSTGQGAQETQYFGPGTRLLVL.

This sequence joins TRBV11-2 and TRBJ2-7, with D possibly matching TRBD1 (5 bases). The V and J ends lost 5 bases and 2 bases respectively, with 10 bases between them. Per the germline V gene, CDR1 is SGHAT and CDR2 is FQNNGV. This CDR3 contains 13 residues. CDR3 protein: CASSPLQAYEQYF. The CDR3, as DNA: TGTGCCAGCAGCCCCCTACAGGCCTACGAGCAGTACTTC.

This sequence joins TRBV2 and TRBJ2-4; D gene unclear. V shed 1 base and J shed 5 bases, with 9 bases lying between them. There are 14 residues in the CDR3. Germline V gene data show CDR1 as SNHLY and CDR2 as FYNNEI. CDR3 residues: CASSEVYTQNIQYF. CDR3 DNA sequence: TGTGCCAGCAGTGAAGTTTACACCCAAAACATTCAGTACTTC.